The T cell receptor beta chain under discussion was sequenced for a study of OX40 agonist ivuxolimab in advanced cancers. Study-level background: People in dose escalation had one of these cancers: hepatocellular carcinoma, melanoma, renal cell or head and neck cancer. Earlier treatment with anti-PD-1, anti-PD-L1 or anti-CTLA-4 was permitted, and roughly 40% had received some.

Trimming stripped 3 bases from V and 5 bases from J, with 13 bases between. Germline V gene data show CDR1 as LGHNA and CDR2 as YNFKEQ. This CDR3 is built from 14 residues. Profiled with immunoSEQ multiplex PCR; TCRdb holds only in-frame clones, not every one. This table holds 35,000 to 40,000 clones, around nine tenths found once. This TCR derives from an adult with an advanced solid tumor such as melanoma, head and neck, liver or kidney cancer. The input for sequencing was CD4+ or CD8+ T cells sorted from blood, taken in a trial of the OX40 agonist ivuxolimab. The chain has TRBV4-2 and TRBJ1-1; D may be TRBD1 (5 bases). For the CDR3, the DNA is TGTGCCAGCAGCCAGAAGGATTGGGGGACTGAAGCTTTCTTT. Its protein product is CASSQKDWGTEAFF.